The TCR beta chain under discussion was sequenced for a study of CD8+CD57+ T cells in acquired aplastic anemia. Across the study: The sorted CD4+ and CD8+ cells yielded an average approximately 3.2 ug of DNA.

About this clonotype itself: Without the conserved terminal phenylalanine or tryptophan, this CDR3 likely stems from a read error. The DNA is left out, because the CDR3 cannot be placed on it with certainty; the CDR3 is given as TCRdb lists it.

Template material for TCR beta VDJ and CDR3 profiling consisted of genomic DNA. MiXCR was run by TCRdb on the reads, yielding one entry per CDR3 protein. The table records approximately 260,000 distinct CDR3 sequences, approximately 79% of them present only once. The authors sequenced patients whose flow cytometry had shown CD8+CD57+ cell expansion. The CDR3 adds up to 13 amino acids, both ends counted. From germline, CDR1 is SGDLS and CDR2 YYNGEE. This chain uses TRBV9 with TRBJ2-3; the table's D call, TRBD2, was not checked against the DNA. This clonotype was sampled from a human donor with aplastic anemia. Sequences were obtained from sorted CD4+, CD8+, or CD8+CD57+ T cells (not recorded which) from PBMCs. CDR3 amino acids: CASSHWGPGANVL.